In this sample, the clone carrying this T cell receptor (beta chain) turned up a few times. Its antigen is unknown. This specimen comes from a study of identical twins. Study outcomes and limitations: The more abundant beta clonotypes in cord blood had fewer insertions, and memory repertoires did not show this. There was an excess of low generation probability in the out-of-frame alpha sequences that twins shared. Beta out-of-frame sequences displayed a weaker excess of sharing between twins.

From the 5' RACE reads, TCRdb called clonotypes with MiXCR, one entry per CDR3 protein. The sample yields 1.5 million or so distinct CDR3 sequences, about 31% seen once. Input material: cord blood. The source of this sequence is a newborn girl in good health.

The CDR3 is CASSAYRANYGYTF. For the CDR3, the DNA is TGTGCCAGCAGCGCATACAGGGCGAACTATGGCTACACCTTC. This chain uses TRBV7-9 with TRBJ1-2; the D gene is possibly TRBD1 (6 bases). CDR1 and CDR2 from the germline V gene are SEHNR and FQNEAQ (reference sequence). The V end lost 5 bases, the J end lost 2 bases, and 12 bases lay between the germline ends. The CDR3 extends over 14 amino acids. The complete variable domain, with remaining parts taken from reference TRBV7-9 and TRBJ1-2, reads DTGVSQNPRHKITKRGQNVTFRCDPISEHNRLYWYRQTLGQGPEFLTYFQNEAQLEKSRLLSDRFSAERPKGSFSTLEIQRTEQGDSAMYLCASSAYRANYGYTFGSGTRLTVV.